This is a list of T cell receptor beta chains from one sample in a study of CD8 T cells in Susac syndrome. TCRdb re-derived calls from the immunoSEQ multiplex PCR reads in MiXCR, one entry per CDR3 protein. This sample has 150,000 to 200,000 distinct CDR3 sequences, with 93% found just once. Sample: CD4+ T cells from PBMCs. Source of these receptors: a human donor in good health. Each CDR3 is given with its conserved first and last residue. The D gene is left open where the match is weak. Size is omitted from some rows. Given values are once, few, many or a class for expanded clones.

>TRBJ2-1|NA|NA|TRBV29-1
CSVVPGRGGNNEQFF
TGCAGCGTTGTCCCCGGCAGGGGAGGGAACAATGAGCAGTTCTTC
>TRBJ2-3|TRBD1|NA|TRBV27
CASSFNRGLSTDTQYF
TGTGCCAGCAGTTTCAACAGGGGGCTTAGCACAGATACGCAGTATTTT
>TRBJ1-5|NA|NA|TRBV28
CASGRTNQPQHF
TGTGCCAGCGGCAGGACAAATCAGCCCCAGCATTTT
>TRBJ2-2|NA|NA|TRBV29-1
CSVQEGRTGELFF
TGCAGCGTTCAGGAGGGGAGGACCGGGGAGCTGTTTTTT
>TRBJ2-1|TRBD2|NA|TRBV7-3
CASSLSGGSNEQFF
TGTGCCAGCAGTCTTAGCGGGGGGTCCAATGAGCAGTTCTTC
>TRBJ1-1|NA|NA|TRBV29-1
CSVEDGDIWPNEAFF
TGCAGCGTTGAAGATGGGGACATTTGGCCGAATGAAGCTTTCTTT
>TRBJ2-1|TRBD1|NA|TRBV24-1
CATSAGGSLSYNEQFF
TGTGCCACCAGTGCAGGGGGCTCTCTCTCCTACAATGAGCAGTTCTTC
>TRBJ1-4|TRBD1|NA|TRBV6-1
CASGTQGAFNEKLFF
TGTGCCAGCGGAACACAGGGGGCCTTTAATGAAAAACTGTTTTTT
>TRBJ2-5|TRBD2|NA|TRBV20-1
CSAPFAGGLETQYF
TGCAGTGCTCCCTTTGCGGGGGGGCTGGAGACCCAGTACTTC
>TRBJ1-1|NA|few|TRBV19
CASSRQGGNTEAFF
TGTGCCAGTAGTAGGCAGGGAGGGAACACTGAAGCTTTCTTT
>TRBJ2-7|NA|NA|TRBV9
CASSVYPLGEQYF
TGTGCCAGCAGCGTATACCCATTGGGGGAGCAGTACTTC
>TRBJ2-1|NA|once|TRBV9
CASAKKGSLNEQFF
TGTGCCAGCGCCAAGAAGGGAAGTTTGAATGAGCAGTTCTTC
>TRBJ1-2|NA|once|TRBV5-4
CASSLNTEHGYTF
TGTGCCAGCAGCTTGAACACGGAGCATGGCTACACCTTC
>TRBJ1-4|NA|NA|TRBV7-2
CASSLIWSGDREKLFF
TGTGCCAGCAGCTTAATATGGTCGGGGGATAGAGAAAAACTGTTTTTT
>TRBJ1-6|NA|once|TRBV4-3
CASSQGSAGSPLHF
TGCGCCAGCAGCCAAGGGTCCGCCGGGTCACCCCTCCACTTT
>TRBJ1-1|NA|few|TRBV7-9
CASSLTGGNTEAFF
TGTGCCAGCAGCTTAACCGGGGGGAACACTGAAGCTTTCTTT
>TRBJ2-5|NA|NA|TRBV29-1
CSVGRKQETQYF
TGCAGCGTGGGACGAAAGCAAGAGACCCAGTACTTC
>TRBJ1-2|TRBD1|NA|TRBV5-1
CASSQSGTGENYGYTF
TGCGCCAGCAGCCAATCCGGGACAGGGGAAAACTATGGCTACACCTTC
>TRBJ2-2|NA|NA|TRBV5-1
CASSSGTLNTGELFF
TGCGCCAGCAGCTCCGGGACACTAAACACCGGGGAGCTGTTTTTT
>TRBJ1-2|NA|NA|TRBV15
CATSRDDYGYTF
TGTGCCACCAGCAGAGACGACTATGGCTACACCTTC
>TRBJ1-5|NA|NA|TRBV6-5
CASSRRGYSNQPQHF
TGTGCCAGCAGCAGGAGGGGGTATAGCAATCAGCCCCAGCATTTT
>TRBJ1-6|NA|NA|TRBV7-9
CASSPRGSNSPLHF
TGTGCCAGCAGCCCGAGGGGGTCGAATTCACCCCTCCACTTT
>TRBJ1-1|NA|few|TRBV6-5
CASSQGSTEAFF
TGTGCCAGCAGTCAGGGGTCCACTGAAGCTTTCTTT
>TRBJ2-2|NA|once|TRBV12-3/TRBV12-4
CASSGQGRNTGELFF
TGTGCCAGCAGTGGGCAGGGGCGGAACACCGGGGAGCTGTTTTTT
>TRBJ1-1|NA|NA|TRBV5-1
CASSPVNGLNTEAFF
TGCGCCAGCAGCCCGGTCAATGGATTGAACACTGAAGCTTTCTTT
>TRBJ2-3|NA|NA|TRBV12-3/TRBV12-4
CASSTLAGVGGTQYF
TGTGCCAGCAGTACACTAGCAGGGGTCGGCGGTACGCAGTATTTT
>TRBJ2-1|TRBD2|NA|TRBV3-1
CASSQEEGLAGANEQFF
TGTGCCAGCAGCCAAGAGGAGGGCCTAGCGGGGGCGAATGAGCAGTTCTTC
>TRBJ1-6|NA|once|TRBV12-3/TRBV12-4
CASSFGLEGSPLHF
TGTGCCAGCAGTTTCGGACTGGAGGGTTCACCCCTCCACTTT
>TRBJ2-1|NA|NA|TRBV3-1
CASSKDYPHEQFF
TGTGCCAGCAGCAAGGACTATCCCCATGAGCAGTTCTTC
>TRBJ2-2|TRBD1|few|TRBV7-3
CASSLRDRGNTGELFF
TGTGCCAGCAGCTTAAGGGACAGGGGGAACACCGGGGAGCTGTTTTTT
>TRBJ2-3|NA|few|TRBV5-1
CASNLGGTDTQYF
TGCGCCAGCAATTTAGGGGGCACAGATACGCAGTATTTT
>TRBJ1-2|NA|NA|TRBV7-3
CASSPRAGANYGYTF
TGTGCCAGCAGCCCTAGGGCAGGGGCTAACTATGGCTACACCTTC
>TRBJ2-4|TRBD1|NA|TRBV5-1
CAGSETGGTDIQYF
TGCGCCGGCAGCGAAACAGGGGGGACGGACATTCAGTACTTC
>TRBJ2-5|TRBD1|NA|TRBV29-1
CSGRTGRETQYF
TGCAGCGGGCGGACAGGCCGGGAGACCCAGTACTTC
>TRBJ1-2|NA|once|TRBV7-2
CASSFTRQGLDYGYTF
TGTGCCAGCAGCTTTACCAGACAAGGGTTGGACTATGGCTACACCTTC
>TRBJ1-4|NA|NA|TRBV12-3/TRBV12-4
CASSPVGVREKLFF
TGTGCCAGCAGTCCCGTGGGAGTTCGGGAAAAACTGTTTTTT
>TRBJ1-2|NA|NA|TRBV28
CASTTGGVGKSGYTF
TGTGCCAGCACCACTGGGGGGGTTGGGAAGTCCGGCTACACCTTC
>TRBJ2-5|NA|NA|TRBV5-1
CASSLGGTVQETQYF
TGCGCCAGCAGCTTGGGGGGCACGGTCCAAGAGACCCAGTACTTC
>TRBJ1-2|TRBD1|NA|TRBV12-3/TRBV12-4
CASRTGGSRYTF
TGTGCCAGTAGAACAGGGGGCTCGCGCTACACCTTC
>TRBJ1-5|NA|NA|TRBV4-1
CASSQDPQVNQPQHF
TGCGCCAGCAGCCAAGACCCCCAGGTTAATCAGCCCCAGCATTTT
>TRBJ2-7|NA|NA|TRBV19
CASREPGHSYEQYF
TGTGCCAGTCGGGAACCAGGGCATTCCTACGAGCAGTACTTC
>TRBJ2-5|TRBD2|NA|TRBV5-4
CASSSGTSGGTRETQYF
TGTGCCAGCAGCTCCGGGACTAGCGGGGGGACCAGGGAGACCCAGTACTTC
>TRBJ2-1|NA|NA|TRBV5-4
CASSLGRTAVLRNEQFF
TGTGCCAGCAGCTTGGGACGTACGGCCGTTCTTCGCAATGAGCAGTTCTTC
>TRBJ2-6|TRBD1|NA|TRBV27
CASSLDRGGSGANVLTF
TGTGCCAGCAGTCTGGACAGGGGTGGGTCTGGGGCCAACGTCCTGACTTTC
>TRBJ2-3|NA|few|TRBV5-1
CASSRPGADTQYF
TGCGCCAGCAGCAGACCAGGGGCGGATACGCAGTATTTT
>TRBJ2-1|NA|NA|TRBV11-1
CASSFHNEQFF
TGTGCCAGCAGCTTCCACAATGAGCAGTTCTTC
>TRBJ1-4|TRBD1|NA|TRBV27
CASSSPLQGANEKLFF
TGTGCCAGCAGTTCCCCGTTACAGGGGGCTAATGAAAAACTGTTTTTT
>TRBJ1-1|NA|once|TRBV6-5
CATLTGPEAFF
TGTGCCACATTAACAGGACCTGAAGCTTTCTTT
>TRBJ1-5|NA|NA|TRBV19
CASSIVGQPQHF
TGTGCCAGTAGTATCGTCGGTCAGCCCCAGCATTTT
>TRBJ2-1|NA|NA|TRBV6-5
CASSYPGQARGNEQFF
TGTGCCAGCAGTTACCCCGGACAAGCACGCGGCAATGAGCAGTTCTTC
>TRBJ2-6|TRBD2|NA|TRBV7-3
CASSFGGGNSGANVLTF
TGTGCCAGCAGCTTTGGGGGGGGAAACTCTGGGGCCAACGTCCTGACTTTC
>TRBJ2-4|NA|NA|TRBV19
CASREGPEDYIQYF
TGTGCGTCGAGAGAGGGGCCGGAGGATTACATTCAGTACTTC
>TRBJ2-1|TRBD2|NA|TRBV29-1
CSALGSSGTYNEQFF
TGCAGCGCCCTCGGCTCTAGCGGAACCTACAATGAGCAGTTCTTC
>TRBJ2-2|TRBD1|NA|TRBV20-1
CSASPGGFGELFF
TGCAGTGCTAGCCCAGGGGGCTTCGGGGAGCTGTTTTTT